This entry concerns a single T cell receptor beta chain. Its antigen is unknown. The sample comes from a study of T cell responses to AZD1222 COVID-19 vaccine. Study-level results: The span of vaccine-associated CD4 TCRs extended across spike, with dominance at 160-218 and 743-854. The sample set comprised mostly white British donors with more females, and clonal diversity was possibly underestimated.

Sequenced by immunoSEQ multiplex PCR; TCRdb stores in-frame clones only, minus some. Here the sample spans 160,000 or so clones, about 87% being singletons. The CDR3 is made up of 13 amino acids. Between the trimmed V and J ends, which lost 3 bases and 4 bases, there was a span of 5 bases. The V gene's germline CDR1 is SGHDT and CDR2 YYEEEE. The TCR comes from an adult who received the AZD1222 COVID-19 vaccine. The rearrangement joins TRBV5-6 to TRBJ2-6; D is unresolved. This specimen consisted of peripheral blood, obtained 28 days after the second AZD1222 dose. This CDR3 is CASSSVGANVLTF. In DNA, the CDR3 is TGTGCCAGCAGCTCCGTCGGGGCCAACGTCCTGACTTTC.